Below are 12 T cell receptor beta chains sequenced from a single sample in a study of blood T cell repertoires in COVID-19. This table comes from immunoSEQ multiplex PCR, and its TCRdb copy is limited to in-frame clones, with some not included. The sample comprises approximately 110,000 clones, about 83% of which are singletons, and around 5% rests with the top ten. The sample comprised peripheral blood. The receptors were sampled from a human donor in a cohort sampled during active COVID-19.

This sequence joins TRBV6-5 and TRBJ2-1, with 13 bases fitting TRBD2. Germline CDR1 MNHEY, CDR2 SVGAGI. The CDR3 sequence is 15 residues long. V was clipped by 6 bases and J by 8 bases; unmatched bases: 7. The CDR3 DNA follows: TGTGCCAGCAGGGTACTAGCGGGAGGGCCCTATGAGCAGTTCTTC. Its protein is CASRVLAGGPYEQFF.

The table lists this clone with a few counts. V is TRBV18 and J is TRBJ2-7; 7 bases match TRBD2. V lost 5 bases to trimming and J lost 6 bases; unmatched junction nucleotides: 10. The CDR3 has 14 amino acids. Germline lookup yields CDR1 KGHSH and CDR2 LQKENI. CDR3 region: CASSAPGLSPEQYF. The CDR3 DNA reads as TGTGCCAGCTCAGCTCCGGGACTATCTCCCGAGCAGTACTTC.

The rearrangement links TRBV9 to TRBJ2-3; 7 bases align to TRBD2. With 4 bases clipped from V and 1 base from J, the junction kept 9 bases outside the gene matches. There are 16 residues in the CDR3. Germline V lookup: CDR1 SGDLS, CDR2 YYNGEE. The DNA of the CDR3 is TGTGCCAGCAGCTTCCACCGGGGGAGGGGCACAGATACGCAGTATTTT. Translated: CASSFHRGRGTDTQYF. The whole variable domain, remainder taken from reference TRBV9 and TRBJ2-3, is DSGVTQTPKHLITATGQRVTLRCSPRSGDLSVYWYQQSLDQGLQFLIQYYNGEERAKGNILERFSAQQFPDLHSELNLSSLELGDSALYFCASSFHRGRGTDTQYFGPGTRLTVL.

The chain is built from TRBV27 and TRBJ2-5; 9 nucleotides agree with TRBD2. V was pared by 4 bases and J by 1 base, with 10 bases of the junction left unmatched. Germline CDR1 and CDR2: MNHEY and SMNVEV (reference sequence). This CDR3 region has 17 residues. The CDR3 is CASSSGAGREGQETQYF. CDR3 DNA: TGTGCCAGCAGTTCCGGGGCAGGGCGGGAGGGCCAAGAGACCCAGTACTTC.

The chain recombines TRBV7-6 with TRBJ1-3; 10 positions match TRBD1. V gave up 5 bases and J gave up 3 bases; unmatched junction bases: 10. The CDR3 contains 17 residues. Germline CDR1 and CDR2: SGHVS and FNYEAQ. The DNA of the CDR3 is TGTGCCAGCAGCCGCAGTCCGGGACAGGGGAGTGGAAACACCATATATTTT. This translates into CASSRSPGQGSGNTIYF.

Worth noting for this clone: The same CDR3 arises from other DNA sequences in this sample as well. The chain recombines TRBV9 with TRBJ1-5, with a tentative D call TRBD1 (6 bases). The CDR3 contains 15 residues. The germline V gene has CDR1 SGDLS and CDR2 YYNGEE. V was clipped by 0 bases and J by 4 bases, with 11 bases between them. CDR3 amino acids: CASSVEGQENQPQHF. DNA for the CDR3: TGTGCCAGCAGCGTAGAGGGACAAGAAAATCAGCCCCAGCATTTT.

The V gene is TRBV10-1, the J gene TRBJ2-3, with D uncertain. The germline V gene encodes CDR1 WNHNN and CDR2 SYGVQD (reference sequence). V was shortened by 2 bases and J by 6 bases, with 15 bases between the two germline ends. The CDR3 is 15 residues long. The CDR3 bases are TGCGCCAGCAGTGAGGACTGGCCAAGTCGCGATACGCAGTATTTT. Translated, it gives CASSEDWPSRDTQYF.

The chain's CDR3 is CASSQERTSGGLSFYEQFF. In nucleotides, the CDR3 is TGCGCCAGCAGCCAAGAACGAACTAGCGGGGGACTAAGTTTCTATGAGCAGTTCTTC. The gene calls are TRBV4-1 and TRBJ2-1; 11 bases match TRBD2. Unmatched junction bases numbered 15, after V lost 0 bases and J lost 8 bases. This CDR3 spans 19 amino acids. Germline values: CDR1 MGHRA, CDR2 YSYEKL.

The chain recombines TRBV18 with TRBJ2-7; D uncertain. V lost 3 bases, J lost 7 bases, and 19 bases lay in between. Germline CDR1 and CDR2: KGHSH and LQKENI. The CDR3 sequence is 15 residues long. The CDR3 reads CASSPPGNGIREQYF. The CDR3 DNA follows: TGTGCCAGCTCACCCCCGGGTAACGGAATAAGGGAGCAGTACTTC.

V gene TRBV5-1 combines with J gene TRBJ2-5; D possibly corresponds to TRBD1 (6 bases). Germline V gene lookup returns CDR1 SGHRS and CDR2 YFSETQ. V shed 5 bases and J shed 1 base, with 12 bases lying between them. The CDR3 length is 14 residues. DNA of the CDR3: TGCGCCAGCAGTTTCGGGACAACCCAAGAGACCCAGTACTTC. Its translation: CASSFGTTQETQYF.

The chain joins TRBV28 to TRBJ2-7, with TRBD2 as a possible D gene (6 bases). Germline CDR1 reads MDHEN; CDR2 reads SYDVKM. CDR3 length equals 15 residues. Trimming left V 5 bases short and J 2 bases short, with 16 bases between. The CDR3 sequence: CASSTQTRAAYEQYF. Written as DNA, the CDR3 is TGTGCCAGCAGTACTCAGACTAGAGCAGCCTACGAGCAGTACTTC.

The chain links TRBV4-1 to TRBJ1-4; 11 bases are shared with TRBD1. Germline V lookup: CDR1 MGHRA, CDR2 YSYEKL. This CDR3 has 16 residues. Losses at the gene ends were 0 bases for V and 7 bases for J; bases not matched to a gene: 4. The CDR3 loop reads CASSQEGTGGGEKLFF. CDR3 bases: TGCGCCAGCAGCCAAGAGGGGACAGGGGGAGGTGAAAAACTGTTTTTT.